Presented here are 4 T cell receptor beta chains from one specimen sequenced in a study of blood T cell repertoires in COVID-19. Clones were sequenced by immunoSEQ multiplex PCR, and TCRdb holds only the in-frame ones, with some missing. The sample has about 98,000 clones, around 90% seen once. The sample taken for sequencing was peripheral blood. These receptors were obtained from a man aged 18 to 30 with acute or convalescent COVID-19.

The V gene is TRBV7-9, the J gene TRBJ2-5, with TRBD1 matching over 10 bases. V trimming: 4 bases; J trimming: 2 bases; junction bases outside the gene matches: 7. This CDR3 comprises 16 residues. Germline CDR1 SEHNR, CDR2 FQNEAQ (reference sequence). The chain's CDR3 is CASSSPGTGAQETQYF. As DNA, the CDR3 is TGTGCCAGCAGCTCCCCAGGGACAGGGGCTCAAGAGACCCAGTACTTC.

Concerning this clone: A junction boundary mismatches the germline segment, possibly from a read error. The chain uses TRBV2 and TRBJ2-7; 8 bases agree with TRBD2. CDR1 and CDR2 from the germline V gene are SNHLY and FYNNEI. The CDR3 contains 15 residues. The CDR3 here is CATSGRAGGAYEQYF. In nucleotides, the CDR3 is TGTGCCACCAGTGGCAGGGCGGGGGGCGCCTACGAGCAGTACTTC.

In its sample, this clone was seen a few times. The chain couples TRBV27 to TRBJ1-5; unclear D gene. V was clipped by 3 bases and J by 0 bases, with 6 bases between them. CDR1 is MNHEY, CDR2 SMNVEV, per germline (reference sequence). The CDR3 has 14 amino acids. CDR3 region: CASSFAGSNQPQHF. The DNA for the CDR3 is TGTGCCAGCAGTTTCGCGGGTAGCAATCAGCCCCAGCATTTT.

The V call is TRBV27, the J call TRBJ1-1, with D possibly TRBD1 on 6 matching bases. This CDR3 is built from 15 residues. Trimming removed 5 bases at V and 2 bases at J, with 15 bases between. Germline V CDR1 and CDR2: MNHEY, SMNVEV (reference sequence). CDR3 loop: CASSTSTGTNTEAFF. The CDR3, as DNA: TGTGCCAGCAGTACCTCGACAGGAACCAACACTGAAGCTTTCTTT.